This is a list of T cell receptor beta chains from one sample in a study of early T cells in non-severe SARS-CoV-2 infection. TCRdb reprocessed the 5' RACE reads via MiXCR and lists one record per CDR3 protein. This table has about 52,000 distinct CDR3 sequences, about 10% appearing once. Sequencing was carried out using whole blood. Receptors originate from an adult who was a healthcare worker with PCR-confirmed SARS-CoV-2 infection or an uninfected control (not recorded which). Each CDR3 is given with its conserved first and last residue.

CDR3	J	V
CASRRTGELFF	TRBJ2-2	TRBV2
CASSFNRDYGYTF	TRBJ1-2	TRBV28
CASSPPGGNTEAFF	TRBJ1-1	TRBV7-8
CASSLRGSGYEQYF	TRBJ2-7	TRBV28
CASSPGLALDEQFF	TRBJ2-1	TRBV7-3
CASSSEGRGVGLYEQYF	TRBJ2-7	TRBV5-1
CASSPKGVRNTGELFF	TRBJ2-2	TRBV7-9
CASSTRDRGPNTGELFF	TRBJ2-2	TRBV6-5
CASSLTSGPTDTQYF	TRBJ2-3	TRBV11-2
CASSRTGGAGANVLTF	TRBJ2-6	TRBV5-1
CASSLSYQETQYF	TRBJ2-5	TRBV11-2
CASSPSGTPFEQFF	TRBJ2-1	TRBV28
CASSYGGPYEQYF	TRBJ2-7	TRBV7-2
CASSYTTGTSGGRTKNIQYF	TRBJ2-4	TRBV28
CASSFQLGPGNEQFF	TRBJ2-1	TRBV11-2
CSVDSGGTGELFF	TRBJ2-2	TRBV29-1
CASSPFRDYQETQYF	TRBJ2-5	TRBV6-2/TRBV6-3
CASSITGANVLTF	TRBJ2-6	TRBV2
CASLIAGALDTQYF	TRBJ2-3	TRBV30
CASSLAVGDNEQFF	TRBJ2-1	TRBV7-2
CASSYARGGDTQYF	TRBJ2-3	TRBV6-6
CASSVYFRDRGPNEQFF	TRBJ2-1	TRBV9
CASSHRDKANVLTF	TRBJ2-6	TRBV4-1
CASSRTVMNTEAFF	TRBJ1-1	TRBV6-2/TRBV6-3
CASSLVGMEEKLFF	TRBJ1-4	TRBV5-1
CATSRVRGSNSPLHF	TRBJ1-6	TRBV15